A selection of T cell receptor beta chains follows, all from one sample in a study of beta chain features in type 1 diabetes. Sequencing was performed with immunoSEQ multiplex PCR; in TCRdb, only in-frame clones are kept and a portion is missing. The repertoire consists of about 240,000 clones, with roughly 13% occurring once and the leading ten covering approximately 0.02%. Sequences were obtained from naive CD4+ T cells from blood. Receptors originate from a man younger than 40 with type 1 diabetes. CDR3s include the opening cysteine and the closing phenylalanine or tryptophan. The D gene is left open where the match is weak. Expanded clones get a size class; other rows say once, few or many, or leave the size out.

. . TRBJ2-7 TRBV29-1 CSVLTSSYEQYF TGCAGCGTTCTCACGAGCTCCTACGAGCAGTACTTC
few . TRBJ2-5 TRBV4-1 CASSQEGTREETQYF TGCGCCAGCAGCCAAGAAGGGACTCGCGAAGAGACCCAGTACTTC
few TRBD1 TRBJ2-1 TRBV7-9 CASSLQPPWTGLNEQFF TGTGCCAGCAGCTTACAACCGCCGTGGACAGGGTTGAATGAGCAGTTCTTC
few TRBD1 TRBJ2-7 TRBV5-1 CASSLGTGPQEQYF TGCGCCAGCAGCCTGGGGACAGGGCCTCAGGAGCAGTACTTC
few . TRBJ1-2 TRBV29-1 CSVELVDPNYGYTF TGCAGCGTTGAACTAGTAGATCCTAACTATGGCTACACCTTC
. TRBD1 TRBJ2-7 TRBV19 CASSIVGGQGAYEQYF TGTGCCAGTAGTATAGTGGGAGGACAGGGGGCCTACGAGCAGTACTTC
. . TRBJ1-1 TRBV28 CASSLPLNTEAFF TGTGCCAGCAGTCTCCCCTTGAACACTGAAGCTTTCTTT
. . TRBJ2-7 TRBV9 CASSRGSSYEQYF TGTGCCAGCAGCCGAGGAAGTTCCTACGAGCAGTACTTC
few TRBD1 TRBJ2-1 TRBV7-9 CASSPGTGVYNEQFF TGTGCCAGCAGCCCCGGGACAGGGGTTTACAATGAGCAGTTCTTC
. . TRBJ1-3 TRBV6-5 CASSRWGVGNTIYF TGTGCCAGCAGCCGCTGGGGGGTTGGAAACACCATATATTTT
. . TRBJ2-7 TRBV6-5 CASSPFSSYEQYF TGTGCCAGCAGCCCATTTAGTTCCTACGAGCAGTACTTC
. TRBD1 TRBJ2-5 TRBV27 CASSPRDRANEQYF TGTGCCAGCAGTCCCCGGGACAGGGCGAATGAGCAGTACTTC
few TRBD1 TRBJ1-6 TRBV11-2 CASSGRTGGFPWNSPLHF TGTGCCAGCAGCGGCCGGACAGGGGGCTTTCCATGGAATTCACCCCTCCACTTT
. TRBD2 TRBJ2-5 TRBV7-9 CASSAGLAVVETQYF TGTGCCAGCAGCGCAGGACTAGCAGTCGTGGAGACCCAGTACTTC
few . TRBJ2-2 TRBV11-3 CASSPQTSGELFF TGTGCCAGCAGCCCCCAAACATCGGGGGAGCTGTTTTTT
. TRBD1 TRBJ2-6 TRBV5-1 CASSATGAGANVLTF TGCGCCAGCAGCGCAACAGGGGCTGGGGCCAACGTCCTGACTTTC
few . TRBJ1-1 TRBV5-1 CASSLQGLQAFF TGCGCCAGCAGCTTGCAGGGGCTGCAAGCTTTCTTT
. TRBD1 TRBJ1-1 TRBV6-5 CASSYDDRGDTEAFF TGTGCCAGCAGTTACGACGACAGGGGGGACACTGAAGCTTTCTTT
. . TRBJ2-3 TRBV27 CASSSGNADTQYF TGTGCCAGCAGTTCGGGAAATGCAGATACGCAGTATTTT
few . TRBJ1-5 TRBV29-1 CSPRGNISNQPQHF TGCAGCCCGAGGGGGAACATAAGCAATCAGCCCCAGCATTTT
few . TRBJ1-4 TRBV25-1 CASSAGSREKLFF TGTGCCAGCAGCGCGGGCTCTCGGGAAAAACTGTTTTTT
. . TRBJ2-7 TRBV5-6 CASRRQGNEQYF TGTGCCAGCAGGCGTCAGGGGAACGAGCAGTACTTC
. . TRBJ1-1 TRBV5-1 CASSLAGGLTEAFF TGCGCCAGCAGCTTGGCCGGGGGTCTCACTGAAGCTTTCTTT
. TRBD2 TRBJ2-3 TRBV5-4 CASSSGLAPDTQYF TGTGCCAGCAGCTCGGGACTAGCACCTGATACGCAGTATTTT
few . TRBJ1-2 TRBV6-6 CASTNGRGYGYTF TGTGCCAGCACCAACGGGCGGGGCTATGGCTACACCTTC
many TRBD1 TRBJ1-5 TRBV30 CAWSVQGGQPQHF TGTGCCTGGAGTGTACAGGGGGGTCAGCCCCAGCATTTT
. . TRBJ2-5 TRBV5-1 CASSLGIAGQQETQYF TGCGCCAGCAGCTTGGGGATAGCGGGACAGCAAGAGACCCAGTACTTC
. TRBD2 TRBJ2-1 TRBV9 CASSVEYGRAYNEQFF TGTGCCAGCAGCGTAGAGTACGGGAGGGCCTACAATGAGCAGTTCTTC
. TRBD2 TRBJ2-1 TRBV5-1 CASSLVLAGDNEQFF TGCGCCAGCAGCTTGGTTTTAGCGGGGGACAATGAGCAGTTCTTC
once . TRBJ1-5 TRBV6-5 CASSYSQDSNQPQHF TGTGCCAGCAGTTATAGTCAGGATAGCAATCAGCCCCAGCATTTT
. . TRBJ2-3 TRBV5-1 CASSSRGASTDTQYF TGCGCCAGCAGCTCCCGGGGGGCCAGCACAGATACGCAGTATTTT